This is a list of T cell receptor beta chains from one sample in a study of OX40 agonist ivuxolimab in advanced cancers. TCRdb's table, derived via immunoSEQ multiplex PCR, lists solely in-frame clones and lacks some. This repertoire shows roughly 97,000 clones, roughly nine tenths found once; its top ten account for roughly 5.5%. The specimen comprised CD4+ or CD8+ T cells sorted from blood, sampled in a trial of the OX40 agonist ivuxolimab. The receptors were sampled from an adult with an advanced solid tumor such as melanoma, head and neck, liver or kidney cancer. CDR3s include the opening cysteine and the closing phenylalanine or tryptophan. Each record gives: J gene, clone size, CDR3 length, V gene, CDR3 protein. Clone size is not always given. Where it is, it says once, few, many or a class for expanded clones.

TRBJ2-1	-	15	TRBV11-3	CASSPLTGLNNEQFF
TRBJ1-4	-	16	TRBV7-9	CASSIWRTERNEKLFF
TRBJ2-3	-	12	TRBV30	CAWSEGGDTQYF
TRBJ2-1	-	15	TRBV4-2	CASSRSGTAYNEQFF
TRBJ1-1	few	12	TRBV10-3	CAIRGSNTEAFF
TRBJ2-3	few	18	TRBV7-3	CASSLQPGLAGDRDTQYF
TRBJ2-7	-	14	TRBV27	CASSSRGGGYEQYF
TRBJ2-1	-	15	TRBV5-4	CASSLTSGRFNEQFF
TRBJ2-2	-	17	TRBV5-1	CASSLSRQGANTGELFF
TRBJ2-7	-	14	TRBV18	CASSPRTDLYEQYF
TRBJ2-3	-	14	TRBV7-9	CASSYTGSGDTQYF
TRBJ1-2	-	12	TRBV5-4	CASSLDSKGYTF
TRBJ2-5	-	12	TRBV7-8	CASSSPGETQYF
TRBJ2-7	few	16	TRBV28	CASATPGTSGRYEQYF
TRBJ1-1	-	15	TRBV10-3	CAISESEVLGTEAFF
TRBJ2-7	-	15	TRBV6-5	CASSYSLAGSYEQYF
TRBJ1-1	-	17	TRBV19	CASSTDREETADTEAFF
TRBJ1-1	-	16	TRBV11-2	CASSFRADVSNTEAFF
TRBJ1-3	-	15	TRBV7-9	CASSLATGLRNTIYF
TRBJ2-7	-	15	TRBV11-3	CASSFRGIGSYEQYF
TRBJ2-2	-	15	TRBV9	CASTRRVQDTGELFF
TRBJ2-1	once	16	TRBV11-3	CASSPPRLAGSNEQFF
TRBJ2-3	-	13	TRBV5-4	CASSFGGTDTQYF
TRBJ1-6	-	17	TRBV15	CATSRDRKGAGNSPLHF
TRBJ2-5	-	14	TRBV7-9	CASSDPSGRETQYF
TRBJ2-7	-	15	TRBV7-2	CASTEPGQLSYEQYF
TRBJ1-2	-	14	TRBV9	CASSVKQGAYGYTF
TRBJ1-4	-	14	TRBV5-1	CASSREGTNEKLFF
TRBJ2-1	-	13	TRBV7-6	CASSLAVGGGEFF
TRBJ1-1	-	12	TRBV6-1	CASRGWDTEAFF
TRBJ2-7	-	16	TRBV4-1	CASSQDRYGVSYEQYF
TRBJ1-1	-	10	TRBV2	CASGVLEAFF
TRBJ2-7	-	14	TRBV27	CASSLGRGAYEQYF
TRBJ1-6	-	14	TRBV6-5	CASNPGQGNSPLHF
TRBJ2-2	-	14	TRBV5-1	CASSSGANTGELFF
TRBJ2-3	-	12	TRBV18	CASSPSTDTQYF
TRBJ1-1	-	11	TRBV20-1	CSAMPDTEAFF
TRBJ1-1	once	13	TRBV9	CASSVVFQGEAFF
TRBJ2-6	-	15	TRBV30	CAWSPQGSGANVLTF
TRBJ2-3	-	17	TRBV7-8	CASSPARSGGMPDTQYF
TRBJ2-3	-	14	TRBV27	CASSFRDATDTQYF
TRBJ2-1	-	17	TRBV5-6	CASSLVPGTGRNNEQFF
TRBJ1-2	-	13	TRBV6-6	CASSYSNQNGYTF
TRBJ2-5	once	12	TRBV30	CAWNRQLETQYF
TRBJ1-1	-	14	TRBV6-1	CASRWRGLNTEAFF
TRBJ1-5	-	15	TRBV5-5	CASSLARRSNQPQHF
TRBJ1-1	-	15	TRBV5-1	CASSLFAFMNTEAFF
TRBJ2-3	once	17	TRBV9	CASSVGVLSGGADTQYF
TRBJ1-2	-	15	TRBV11-2	CASSGRDRGSYGYTF
TRBJ2-3	-	11	TRBV29-1	CSVGRADTQYF
TRBJ1-1	once	15	TRBV5-5	CASSLEAVMNTEAFF
TRBJ1-1	-	14	TRBV11-3	CASSLKGGDTEAFF
TRBJ1-4	-	15	TRBV7-6	CASSLGPTTNEKLFF
TRBJ2-7	-	14	TRBV2	CASSLQTGTYEQYF
TRBJ1-2	-	13	TRBV7-9	CASSSQGNYGYTF
TRBJ2-2	-	13	TRBV28	CASSLHVPGELFF